This T cell receptor beta chain was observed in a study of blood T cells in healthy people across ages. In this sample, this clonotype turned up once. In each sample, at least 6.5 million PBMCs were isolated. PCR was performed a second time for roughly 7 to 11 cycles using a sample-barcoded 5' primer and a J-beta primer mix. Each cDNA molecule carried a tag from a template-switch adaptor that contained 12 random nucleotides. TCRdb fed the 5' RACE reads into MiXCR, producing one record per CDR3 protein. The sample lists 850,000 to 1,000,000 distinct CDR3 sequences; about 44% were seen once. Trimming took 0 bases from V and 5 from J, leaving 22 bases between them. This CDR3 spans 18 amino acids. Germline CDR1 is SGHVS and CDR2 is FQNEAQ.

The specimen sequenced was blood. This receptor was obtained from a man younger than 40 in good health. The chain couples TRBV7-8 to TRBJ1-2; D might be TRBD1 (5 bases). CDR3 DNA: TGTGCCAGCAGCTTAGCCACAGCGTTGGACATCTCCGGATATGGCTACACCTTC. It encodes CASSLATALDISGYGYTF.